This T cell receptor (beta chain) emerged from a study of cytomegalovirus exposure and HLA in healthy donors. Researchers ran the PCR with 60 Vbeta and 13 Jbeta primers. Only in-frame clones appear in the TCRdb table, and some are missing; sequencing was by immunoSEQ multiplex PCR. The table has some 180,000 clones, around 77% seen once. Germline CDR1 ENHRY, CDR2 SYGVKD. CDR3 length: 15 residues. After removal of 2 bases from V and 3 bases from J, the junction contained 5 bases not matched to a gene. The rearrangement links TRBV10-3 to TRBJ1-2, with 8 bases that match TRBD1. Sequences were obtained from PBMCs. The TCR was taken from a woman in her twenties or thirties in good health and CMV-seronegative. The DNA for the CDR3 is TGTGCCATCAGTGAGGGGACAGGAGTCTACTATGGCTACACCTTC. Protein sequence: CAISEGTGVYYGYTF.